This T cell receptor (beta chain) came from a study of spatial heterogeneity in lung cancer. Study-wide context: Alpha-chain sequences were consistently detected in smaller numbers than beta-chain sequences. Within raw reads, each unique TCR and UMI combination appeared on average more than ten times.

Described time point: sample taken at primary tumor resection. From tumor, nontumor lung or frozen PBMC, whole RNA was taken unsorted for sequencing. Whole-study findings and limits: Mutation counts in tumors were tracked by counts of expanded intratumoral alpha and beta TCRs.

The presence of a unique molecular identifier marked each TCR cDNA molecule. One entry per CDR3 protein, called by TCRdb with MiXCR from the 5' RACE reads. The repertoire consists of around 7,000 distinct CDR3 sequences, with around 15% occurring once and the leading ten covering roughly 10%. Concerning this clonotype itself: Antigen unknown.

The V end lost 5 bases, the J end lost 7 bases, and 14 bases lay between the germline ends. CDR3 length: 12 amino acids. The germline CDR1 and CDR2 sequences are DFQATT and SNEGSKA (reference sequence). The rearrangement uses TRBV20-1 and TRBJ1-2; no definite D call. This receptor was obtained from a female donor with early-stage non-small cell lung cancer. Sequenced here: lung tumor tissue, sampled at surgery. The CDR3 DNA follows: TGCAGTGCTCAACCCTCCGGGTTTGGCTACACCTTC. It translates to CSAQPSGFGYTF.